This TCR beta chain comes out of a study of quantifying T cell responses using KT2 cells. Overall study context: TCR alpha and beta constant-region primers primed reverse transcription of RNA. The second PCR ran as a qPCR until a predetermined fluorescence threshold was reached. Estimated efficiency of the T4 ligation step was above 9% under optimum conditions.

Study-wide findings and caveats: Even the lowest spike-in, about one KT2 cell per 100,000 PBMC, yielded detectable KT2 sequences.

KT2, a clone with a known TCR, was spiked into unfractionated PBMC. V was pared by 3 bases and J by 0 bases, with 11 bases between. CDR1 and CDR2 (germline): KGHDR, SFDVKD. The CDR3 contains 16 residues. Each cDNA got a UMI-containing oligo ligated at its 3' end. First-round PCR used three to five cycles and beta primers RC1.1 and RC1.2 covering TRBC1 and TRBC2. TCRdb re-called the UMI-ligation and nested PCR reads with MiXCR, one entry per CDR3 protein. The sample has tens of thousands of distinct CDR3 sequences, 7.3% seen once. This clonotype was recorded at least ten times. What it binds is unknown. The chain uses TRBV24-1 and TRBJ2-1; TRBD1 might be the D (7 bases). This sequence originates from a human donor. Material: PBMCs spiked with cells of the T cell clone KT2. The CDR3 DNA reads TGTGCCACCAGTGATCCGGGGGACAGCTCCTACAATGAGCAGTTCTTC. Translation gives CATSDPGDSSYNEQFF.